This note documents a single TCR beta chain sequence. Its antigen is not known. The sample belongs to a study of T-cell reconstitution after alpha-beta-depleted transplantation in children. With 5 bases clipped from V and 2 bases from J, the junction kept 5 bases outside the gene matches. The CDR3 runs to 14 residues. Germline V CDR1 and CDR2: SGHTA, FQGNSA. General study results and limits: Fresh T-cell production supplied most of the T-cell counts and diversity seen one year after transplant. Where some patients showed high TCRbeta diversity at day 60, it came from recipient T cells and thymic progenitors that had survived. Alpha-beta T cells present about two months after transplant were reported to originate from several hundred expanded graft clones.

Unique molecular identifiers were incorporated into the prepared TCRbeta library. From the PCR reads, TCRdb called clonotypes with MiXCR, one entry per CDR3 protein. The sample gives 500,000 to 650,000 distinct CDR3 sequences, approximately 10% of which show up once; around 13% is in the top ten. This clonotype originated in a female patient aged 2-9 years who had a stem cell transplant for aplastic anemia, so the T cells may come from the graft donor. Sequences were derived from PBMCs, mostly from graft donor cells, sampled 180 days after TCRalphabeta/CD19-depleted stem cell transplant. This sequence joins TRBV7-2 and TRBJ2-7, with 8 bases matching TRBD1. CDR3 in amino acids: CASSPRTGTYEQYF. CDR3 nucleotides: TGTGCCAGCAGCCCCCGGACAGGGACCTACGAGCAGTACTTC.